The 6 T cell receptor beta chains below were found in one sample sequenced in a study of cytomegalovirus exposure and HLA in healthy donors. PCR used 60 Vbeta primers and 13 Jbeta primers. Generated by immunoSEQ multiplex PCR, the TCRdb table keeps only in-frame clones and is missing some. The data contain about 95,000 clones, about 75% of them seen just once; the ten biggest clones take up 4.9%. Sample: PBMCs. Receptor source: a woman aged 35 to 49 in good health and CMV-seronegative.

The chain couples TRBV4-1 to TRBJ2-3; 10 bases match TRBD2. Germline CDR1 MGHRA, CDR2 YSYEKL. The ends lost 2 bases at V and 2 bases at J; junction bases unmatched: 4. The CDR3 is 16 residues long. CDR3 protein: CASSQSGTSDTDTQYF. The CDR3 DNA reads as TGCGCCAGCAGCCAATCAGGGACTAGCGACACAGATACGCAGTATTTT.

The J gene is TRBJ2-7, the V gene TRBV27; perhaps TRBD1 as D (6 bases). Germline assignment: CDR1 MNHEY and CDR2 SMNVEV (reference sequence). Deletions cut 4 bases from V and 5 bases from J, with 12 bases between. This CDR3 has 13 residues. CDR3 nucleotide sequence: TGTGCCAGCAGTTCGACAGGTTATCACGAGCAGTACTTC. Its translation is CASSSTGYHEQYF.

This clone was counted between two and nine times. Other DNA sequences from this sample encode an identical CDR3 as well. The V and J genes are TRBV10-3 and TRBJ2-1; 8 bases are a match to TRBD2. V lost 6 bases and J lost 10; bases outside the gene matches: 2. The CDR3 has 11 residues. Germline loops: CDR1 ENHRY, CDR2 SYGVKD. The CDR3 DNA follows: TGTGCCATCAGACTAGCGGACGAGCAGTTCTTC. It codes for CAIRLADEQFF.

This clone was observed a single time. The rearrangement joins TRBV6-6 to TRBJ2-7; 9 nucleotides line up with TRBD2. The germline V gene has CDR1 MNHNY and CDR2 SVGAGI (reference sequence). Trimming took 5 bases from V and 0 from J; bases not matched to a gene: 5. The length of the CDR3 is 15 residues. CDR3 loop: CASSQERGASYEQYF. The CDR3 DNA is TGTGCCAGCAGTCAGGAGCGGGGGGCCTCCTACGAGCAGTACTTC.

This clone was seen once. The gene calls are TRBV2 and TRBJ2-1; D is uncertain. The CDR3 has 15 residues. Germline lookup yields CDR1 SNHLY and CDR2 FYNNEI. V was pared by 5 bases and J by 6 bases, with 17 bases between. The CDR3: CASSREGARTNEQFF. The CDR3 coding sequence is TGTGCCAGCAGTAGAGAAGGTGCTAGAACCAATGAGCAGTTCTTC.

Here the CDR3 DNA reads TGTGCCAGCAGCCTCCGTGGGGACAGTAAAGCTTTCTTT. Protein product: CASSLRGDSKAFF. The chain employs TRBV7-9 and TRBJ1-1, with 7 bases matching TRBD1. Germline trimming cut 5 bases from V and 9 bases from J; bases unmatched to any gene: 9. Per the germline V gene, CDR1 is SEHNR and CDR2 is FQNEAQ (reference sequence). This CDR3 is 13 amino acids long.